This T cell receptor (beta chain) was identified in a study of T cells in localized non-small cell lung cancer. Points from the study as a whole: When the top 100 tumor clones were examined, a median around 61 of them also appeared in the adjacent lung, which was paired and uninvolved. A raised T cell density in blood coincided with lengthier overall survival. Adjacent uninvolved lung tissue had the highest T cell clonality, exceeding tumor.

This clone came up a few times. Its antigen is as yet unknown. Trimming took 5 bases from V and 3 from J; bases not matched to a gene: 3. The CDR3 is 14 residues long. Germline V gene data show CDR1 as SGHNT and CDR2 as YENEEA. Libraries were prepared by immunoSEQ multiplex PCR; TCRdb keeps only in-frame clonotypes and omits some of them. The sample records more than 750 clones, less than 25% being singletons. The chain recombines TRBV11-3 with TRBJ2-3; 9 nucleotides line up with TRBD1. The receptor's source is a man between 35 and 75 years old with stage III lung adenocarcinoma. The input for sequencing was normal lung tissue next to the tumor, taken before any cancer treatment. CDR3 nucleotides: TGTGCCAGCAGCCGGGACAGGGCAACAGATACGCAGTATTTT. Its translation: CASSRDRATDTQYF.